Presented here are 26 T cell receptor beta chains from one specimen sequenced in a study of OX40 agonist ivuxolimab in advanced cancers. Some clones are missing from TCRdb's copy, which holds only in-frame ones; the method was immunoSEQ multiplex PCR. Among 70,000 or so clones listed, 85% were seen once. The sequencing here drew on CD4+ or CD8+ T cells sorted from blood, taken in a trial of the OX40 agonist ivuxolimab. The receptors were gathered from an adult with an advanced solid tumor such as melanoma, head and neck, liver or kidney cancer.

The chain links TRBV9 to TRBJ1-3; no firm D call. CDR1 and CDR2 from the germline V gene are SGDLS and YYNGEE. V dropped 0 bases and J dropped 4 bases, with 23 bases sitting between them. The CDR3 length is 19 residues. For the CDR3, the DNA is TGTGCCAGCAGCGTAGCCGGATCCCAGAAATTTGCCGAAGGAAACACCATATATTTT. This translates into CASSVAGSQKFAEGNTIYF.

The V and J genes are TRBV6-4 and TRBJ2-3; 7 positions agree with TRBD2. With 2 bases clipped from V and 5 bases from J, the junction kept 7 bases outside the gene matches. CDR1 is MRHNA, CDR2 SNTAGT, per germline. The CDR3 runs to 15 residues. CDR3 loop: CASSDSGAVRDTQYF. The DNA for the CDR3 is TGTGCCAGCAGTGACAGCGGGGCGGTGAGAGATACGCAGTATTTT.

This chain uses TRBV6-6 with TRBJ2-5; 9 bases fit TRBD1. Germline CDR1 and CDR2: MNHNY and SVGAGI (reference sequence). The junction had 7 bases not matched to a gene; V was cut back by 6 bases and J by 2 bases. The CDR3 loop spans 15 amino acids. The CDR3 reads CASRTDRGGQETQYF. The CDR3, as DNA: TGTGCCAGCAGGACGGACAGGGGAGGACAAGAGACCCAGTACTTC.

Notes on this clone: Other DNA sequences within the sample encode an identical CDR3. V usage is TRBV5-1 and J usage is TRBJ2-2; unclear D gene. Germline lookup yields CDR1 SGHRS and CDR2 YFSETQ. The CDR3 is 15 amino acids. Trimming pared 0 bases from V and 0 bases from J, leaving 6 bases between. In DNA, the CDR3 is TGCGCCAGCAGCTTGGGCAGCGCGAACACCGGGGAGCTGTTTTTT. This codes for CASSLGSANTGELFF.

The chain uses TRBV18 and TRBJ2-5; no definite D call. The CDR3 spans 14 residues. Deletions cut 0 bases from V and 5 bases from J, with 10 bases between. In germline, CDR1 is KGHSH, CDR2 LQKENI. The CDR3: CASSPPPFGETQYF. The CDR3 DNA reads TGTGCCAGCTCACCACCACCATTCGGGGAGACCCAGTACTTC.

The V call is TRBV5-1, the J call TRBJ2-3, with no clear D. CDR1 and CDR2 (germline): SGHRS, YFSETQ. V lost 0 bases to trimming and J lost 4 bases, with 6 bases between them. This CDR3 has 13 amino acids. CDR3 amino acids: CASSLAWSDTQYF. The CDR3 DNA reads TGCGCCAGCAGCTTGGCCTGGTCAGATACGCAGTATTTT. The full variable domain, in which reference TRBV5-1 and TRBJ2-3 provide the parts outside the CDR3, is KAGVTQTPRYLIKTRGQQVTLSCSPISGHRSVSWYQQTPGQGLQFLFEYFSETQRNKGNFPGRFSGRQFSNSRSEMNVSTLELGDSALYLCASSLAWSDTQYFGPGTRLTVL.

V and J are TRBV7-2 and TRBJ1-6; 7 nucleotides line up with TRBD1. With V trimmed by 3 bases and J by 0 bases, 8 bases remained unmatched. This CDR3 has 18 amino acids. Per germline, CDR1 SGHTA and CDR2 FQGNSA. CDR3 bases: TGTGCCAGCAGCTTGGCCGGGACAGCCAGCTCCTATAATTCACCCCTCCACTTT. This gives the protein CASSLAGTASSYNSPLHF.

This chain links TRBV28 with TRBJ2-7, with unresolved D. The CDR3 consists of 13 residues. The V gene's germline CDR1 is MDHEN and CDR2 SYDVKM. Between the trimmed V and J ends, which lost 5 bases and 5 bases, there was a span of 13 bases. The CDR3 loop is CASSRTINNEQYF. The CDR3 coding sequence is TGTGCCAGCAGTCGAACCATAAACAACGAGCAGTACTTC.

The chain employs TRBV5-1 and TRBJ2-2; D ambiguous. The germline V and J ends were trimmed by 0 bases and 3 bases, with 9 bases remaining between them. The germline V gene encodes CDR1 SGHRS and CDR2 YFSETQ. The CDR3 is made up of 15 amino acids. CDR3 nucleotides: TGCGCCAGCAGCTTGGCCGTTCTGGACACCGGGGAGCTGTTTTTT. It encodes CASSLAVLDTGELFF.

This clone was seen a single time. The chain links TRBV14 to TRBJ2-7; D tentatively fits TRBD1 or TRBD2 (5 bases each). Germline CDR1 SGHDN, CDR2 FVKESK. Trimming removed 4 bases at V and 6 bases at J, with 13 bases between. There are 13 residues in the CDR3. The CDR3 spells CASSPVRGGEQYF. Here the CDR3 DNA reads TGTGCCAGCAGCCCAGTACGGGGCGGCGAGCAGTACTTC.

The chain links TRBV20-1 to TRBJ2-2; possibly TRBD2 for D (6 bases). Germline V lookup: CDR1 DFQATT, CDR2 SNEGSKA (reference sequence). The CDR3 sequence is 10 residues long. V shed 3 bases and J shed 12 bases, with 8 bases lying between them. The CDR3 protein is CSASAGQLFF. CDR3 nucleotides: TGCAGTGCTAGCGCGGGGCAGCTGTTTTTT.

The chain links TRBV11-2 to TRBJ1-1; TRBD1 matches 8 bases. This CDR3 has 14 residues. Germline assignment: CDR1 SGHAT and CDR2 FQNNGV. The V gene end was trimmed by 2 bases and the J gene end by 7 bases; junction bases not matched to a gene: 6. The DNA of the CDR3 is TGTGCCAGCAGCTTACTGACAGGGGCGATTGAAGCTTTCTTT. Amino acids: CASSLLTGAIEAFF.

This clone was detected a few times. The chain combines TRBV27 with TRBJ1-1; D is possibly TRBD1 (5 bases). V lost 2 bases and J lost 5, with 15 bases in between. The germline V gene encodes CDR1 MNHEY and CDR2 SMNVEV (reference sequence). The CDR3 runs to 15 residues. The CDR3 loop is CASSLVEQGKTEAFF. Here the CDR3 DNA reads TGTGCCAGCAGTTTAGTTGAGCAGGGAAAAACTGAAGCTTTCTTT.

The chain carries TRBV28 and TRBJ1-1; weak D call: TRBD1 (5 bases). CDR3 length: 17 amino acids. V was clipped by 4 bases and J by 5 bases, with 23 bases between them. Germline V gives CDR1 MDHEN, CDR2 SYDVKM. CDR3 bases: TGTGCCAGCAGTTCCCGACAAGGTGGGGCCCTGGGGACTGAAGCTTTCTTT. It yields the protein CASSSRQGGALGTEAFF.

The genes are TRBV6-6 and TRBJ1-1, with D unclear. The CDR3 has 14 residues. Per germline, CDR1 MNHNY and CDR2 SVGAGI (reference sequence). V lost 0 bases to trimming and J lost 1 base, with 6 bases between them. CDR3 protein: CASSYSTANTEAFF. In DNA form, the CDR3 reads TGTGCCAGCAGTTACTCGACCGCGAACACTGAAGCTTTCTTT.

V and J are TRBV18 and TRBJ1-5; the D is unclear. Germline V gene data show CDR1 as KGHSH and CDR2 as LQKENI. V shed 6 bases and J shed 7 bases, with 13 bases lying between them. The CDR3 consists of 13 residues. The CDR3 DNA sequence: TGTGCCAGCTCCCTGGACCCTAGGCAGCCCCAGCATTTT. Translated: CASSLDPRQPQHF.

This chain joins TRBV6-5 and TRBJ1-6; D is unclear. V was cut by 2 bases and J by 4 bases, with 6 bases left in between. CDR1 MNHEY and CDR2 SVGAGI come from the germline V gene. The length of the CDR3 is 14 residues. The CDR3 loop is CASSYGQYNSPLHF. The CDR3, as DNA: TGTGCCAGCAGTTACGGGCAGTATAATTCACCCCTCCACTTT.

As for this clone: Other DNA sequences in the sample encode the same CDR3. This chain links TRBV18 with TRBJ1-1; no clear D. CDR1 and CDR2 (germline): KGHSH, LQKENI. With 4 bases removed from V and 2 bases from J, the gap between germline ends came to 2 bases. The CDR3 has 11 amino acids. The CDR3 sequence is CASSLNTEAFF. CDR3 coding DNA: TGTGCCAGCTCACTAAACACTGAAGCTTTCTTT. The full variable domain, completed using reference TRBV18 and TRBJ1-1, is NAGVMQNPRHLVRRRGQEARLRCSPMKGHSHVYWYRQLPEEGLKFMVYLQKENIIDESGMPKERFSAEFPKEGPSILRIQQVVRGDSAAYFCASSLNTEAFFGQGTRLTVV.

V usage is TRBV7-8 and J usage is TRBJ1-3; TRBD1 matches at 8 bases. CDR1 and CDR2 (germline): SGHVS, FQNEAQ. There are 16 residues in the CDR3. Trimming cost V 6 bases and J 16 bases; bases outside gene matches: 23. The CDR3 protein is CASSLSLPTGGSRSYF. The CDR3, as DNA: TGTGCCAGCAGTTTATCCCTCCCCACAGGGGGTTCTAGGAGTTATTTT.

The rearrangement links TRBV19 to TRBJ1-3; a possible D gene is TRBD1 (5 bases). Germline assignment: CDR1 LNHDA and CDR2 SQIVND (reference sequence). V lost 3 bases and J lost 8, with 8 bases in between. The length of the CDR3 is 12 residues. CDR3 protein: CASSMGEYTIYF. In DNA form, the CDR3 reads TGTGCCAGTAGTATGGGGGAGTACACCATATATTTT.

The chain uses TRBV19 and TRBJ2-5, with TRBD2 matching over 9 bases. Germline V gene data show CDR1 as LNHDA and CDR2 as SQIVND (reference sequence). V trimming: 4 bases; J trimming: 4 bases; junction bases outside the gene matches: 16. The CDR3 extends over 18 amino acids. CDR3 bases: TGTGCCAGTAGTAGCCCAGCGGGAGGTCGTGTTCGGTTAGAGACCCAGTACTTC. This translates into CASSSPAGGRVRLETQYF.

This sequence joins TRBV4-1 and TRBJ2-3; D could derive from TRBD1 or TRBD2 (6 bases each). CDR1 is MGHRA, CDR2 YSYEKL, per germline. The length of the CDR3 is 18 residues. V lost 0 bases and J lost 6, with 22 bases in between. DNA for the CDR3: TGCGCCAGCAGCCAAGATCTGGTCTCATGGGGGGCCGGGGATACGCAGTATTTT. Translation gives CASSQDLVSWGAGDTQYF.

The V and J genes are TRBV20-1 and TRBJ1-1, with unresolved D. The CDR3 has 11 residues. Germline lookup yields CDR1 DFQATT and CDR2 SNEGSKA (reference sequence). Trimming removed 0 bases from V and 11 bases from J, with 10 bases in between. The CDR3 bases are TGCAGTGCTAGAGAGCCCAGTCAGGCTTTCTTT. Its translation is CSAREPSQAFF.

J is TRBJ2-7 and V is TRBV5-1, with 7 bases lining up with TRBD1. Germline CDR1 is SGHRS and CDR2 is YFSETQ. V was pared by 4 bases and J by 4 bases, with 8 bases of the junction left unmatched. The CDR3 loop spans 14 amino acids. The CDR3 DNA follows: TGCGCCAGCAGCCCGACAGGGAATCCGTACGAGCAGTACTTC. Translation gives CASSPTGNPYEQYF.

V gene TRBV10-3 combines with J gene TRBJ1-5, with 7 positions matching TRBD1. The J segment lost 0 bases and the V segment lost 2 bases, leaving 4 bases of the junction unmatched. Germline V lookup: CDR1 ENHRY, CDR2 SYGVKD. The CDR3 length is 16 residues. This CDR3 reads CAISEKGTDSNQPQHF. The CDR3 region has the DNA TGTGCCATCAGTGAGAAGGGGACAGATAGCAATCAGCCCCAGCATTTT.

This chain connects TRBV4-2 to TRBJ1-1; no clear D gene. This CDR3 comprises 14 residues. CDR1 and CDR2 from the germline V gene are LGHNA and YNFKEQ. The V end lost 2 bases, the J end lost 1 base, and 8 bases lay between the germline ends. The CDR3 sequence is CASSQISKNTEAFF. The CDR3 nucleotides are TGTGCCAGCAGCCAAATTTCGAAGAACACTGAAGCTTTCTTT.